This T cell receptor beta chain was identified during a study of T cell responses to AZD1222 COVID-19 vaccine. The repertoire was sequenced with immunoSEQ multiplex PCR; TCRdb's copy has only in-frame clones and lacks some. Of about 75,000 clones listed, approximately 89% were seen once; the top ten hold more than 8%. The CDR3 runs 16 residues. Germline values: CDR1 GTSNPN, CDR2 SVGIG (reference sequence). J was trimmed by 3 bases and V by 1 base; bases with no gene match: 10. The sample consisted of peripheral blood, taken 28 days after the second dose of the MenACWY control vaccine. This clonotype was obtained from an adult who received the MenACWY meningococcal vaccine as a control. The V and J genes are TRBV30 and TRBJ1-2; 8 bases agree with TRBD1. The CDR3 protein is CAWSGRIQGVYYGYTF. Written as DNA, the CDR3 is TGTGCCTGGAGTGGGCGCATACAGGGGGTATACTATGGCTACACCTTC.